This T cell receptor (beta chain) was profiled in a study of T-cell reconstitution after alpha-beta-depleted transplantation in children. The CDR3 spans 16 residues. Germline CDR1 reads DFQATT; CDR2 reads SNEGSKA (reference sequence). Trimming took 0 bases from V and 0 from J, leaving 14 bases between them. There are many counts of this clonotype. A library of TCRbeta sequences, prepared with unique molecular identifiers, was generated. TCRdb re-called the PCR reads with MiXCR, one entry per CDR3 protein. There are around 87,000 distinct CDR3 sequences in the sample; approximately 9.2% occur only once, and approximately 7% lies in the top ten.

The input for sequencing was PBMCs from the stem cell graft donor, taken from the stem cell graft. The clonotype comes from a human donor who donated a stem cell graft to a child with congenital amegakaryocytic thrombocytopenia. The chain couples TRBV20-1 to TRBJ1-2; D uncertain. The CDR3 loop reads CSARETGRLANYGYTF. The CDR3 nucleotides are TGCAGTGCTAGAGAAACGGGTCGTTTAGCTAACTATGGCTACACCTTC.